The 9 T cell receptor beta chains below were found in one sample sequenced in a study of T cell changes during pregnancy in multiple sclerosis. Assay used: immunoSEQ multiplex PCR; TCRdb lists only in-frame clones, some missing. The data show around 62,000 clones, 80% to 90% seen once. Source: peripheral blood, taken in the first trimester of pregnancy. Every receptor here comes from a female donor with multiple sclerosis, enrolled in a pregnancy study.

The rearrangement links TRBV7-2 to TRBJ1-2; no clear D gene. Deletions cut 5 bases from V and 3 bases from J, with 16 bases between. Germline CDR1 and CDR2: SGHTA and FQGNSA. The CDR3 spans 15 residues. The CDR3 coding sequence is TGTGCCAGCAGCGGTAGTCCCCTGAAGTACTATGGCTACACCTTC. Its translation is CASSGSPLKYYGYTF.

The genes are TRBV29-1 and TRBJ1-1; D gene uncertain. Per germline, CDR1 SQVTM and CDR2 ANQGSEA. The CDR3 has 11 residues. V dropped 4 bases and J dropped 1 base, with 4 bases sitting between them. CDR3 nucleotide sequence: TGCAGCGTTGGGAGGAACACTGAAGCTTTCTTT. Translated, it gives CSVGRNTEAFF.

This clone was recorded a few times. The J gene is TRBJ1-2, the V gene TRBV5-1; D perhaps matches TRBD1 (6 bases). V lost 6 bases to trimming and J lost 3 bases, with 12 bases between them. Germline V gives CDR1 SGHRS, CDR2 YFSETQ. The CDR3 spans 13 residues. The CDR3 region has the DNA TGCGCCAGCATGGCGCCAGGGGACTATGGCTACACCTTC. Protein product: CASMAPGDYGYTF.

The chain joins TRBV7-3 to TRBJ1-1; 7 bases map to TRBD1. This CDR3 has 16 residues. CDR1 is SGHTA, CDR2 FQGTGA, per germline. Germline trimming cut 5 bases from V and 1 base from J; bases unmatched to any gene: 10. The CDR3 region is CASSPLVGQANTEAFF. Here the CDR3 DNA reads TGTGCCAGCAGCCCCCTTGTCGGACAGGCGAACACTGAAGCTTTCTTT.

The J gene is TRBJ1-4, the V gene TRBV2, with TRBD1 matching 11 bases. The germline V gene encodes CDR1 SNHLY and CDR2 FYNNEI. V was pared by 7 bases and J by 8 bases, with 9 bases of the junction left unmatched. The CDR3 covers 15 residues. The CDR3 DNA is TGTGCCAGCATATTAGACCGGGACAGGGGGGAAAAACTGTTTTTT. Translation gives CASILDRDRGEKLFF.

This chain connects TRBV19 to TRBJ2-2; 7 bases are a match to TRBD1. This CDR3 has 14 residues. CDR1 and CDR2 from the germline V gene are LNHDA and SQIVND (reference sequence). V shed 4 bases, J shed 4 bases, and the junction held 3 bases outside the gene matches. The CDR3 bases are TGTGCCAGTAGTAAGGGGGCGGGCACCGGGGAGCTGTTTTTT. It specifies CASSKGAGTGELFF.

This chain joins TRBV1 and TRBJ2-1; the table names TRBD1, a call not compared with the DNA. TRBV1 is an annotated pseudogene. The CDR3 has 17 amino acids. CDR3 residues: CTSSPPAPGTTYNEQFF. The CDR3 DNA follows: TGCACCAGCAGCCCCCCTGCCCCCGGGACAACCTACAATGAGCAGTTCTTC.

The gene calls are TRBV30 and TRBJ2-5, with 7 bases that match TRBD1. Germline CDR1 and CDR2: GTSNPN and SVGIG (reference sequence). V gave up 4 bases and J gave up 8 bases; unmatched junction bases: 10. This CDR3 comprises 13 residues. The DNA of the CDR3 is TGTGCCTGGATGGGGGACAGTGCGGGCACCCAGTACTTC. Amino acid sequence: CAWMGDSAGTQYF.

The chain is built from TRBV11-3 and TRBJ2-7; D might be TRBD1 (6 bases). The length of the CDR3 is 13 residues. Germline V gene lookup returns CDR1 SGHNT and CDR2 YENEEA. Trimming stripped 1 base from V and 4 bases from J, with 8 bases between. CDR3 in amino acids: CASSLGTVYEQYF. The CDR3 DNA follows: TGTGCCAGCAGCTTAGGGACAGTGTACGAGCAGTACTTC.